The TCR beta chain described here comes from a study of shared clonotypes between healthy human individuals. TCRdb's table, derived via immunoSEQ multiplex PCR, lists solely in-frame clones and lacks some. The sample has approximately 2,000,000 clones; 80% to 95% are singletons. From germline, CDR1 is SGHTS and CDR2 YDEGEE. The CDR3 loop spans 12 amino acids. Trimming stripped 1 base from V and 11 bases from J, with 10 bases between. The clonotype originates from a man aged 18 to 30 in good health. Some clones in this sample may be carry-over from other donors' samples. Sample: naive CD4+ T cells from PBMCs. Sample subset: CD45RA+ positively selected. The rearrangement links TRBV5-8 to TRBJ1-5; D gene ambiguous. The CDR3 reads CASSLSAGAQHF. CDR3 DNA sequence: TGTGCCAGCAGCTTGTCCGCGGGAGCCCAGCATTTT.